The 25 T cell receptor beta chains reported below all come from one sample, sequenced in a study of vaccination and CD4 T cells after COVID-19. Specified treatment: approximately 9-day PBMC culture with coronavirus spike peptide pools or control peptides (ViraFEST assay). Cultured CD4+ T cells had their DNA profiled by the Oncomine TCR Beta short-read assay. TCRdb re-analysed the PCR reads in MiXCR, keeping a single row per CDR3 protein. The sample shows over 8,000 distinct CDR3 sequences, 20% to 30% of them seen only once. No cognate antigen is known for these TCRs. Sequenced here: CD4+ T cells from blood, cultured in vitro, sampled before SARS-CoV-2 vaccination. The receptors stem from a human donor who received a COVID-19 vaccine.

This clonotype showed up just a few times. V and J are TRBV6-1 and TRBJ2-7; 8 bases are a match to TRBD2. The CDR3 extends over 14 amino acids. Per the germline V gene, CDR1 is MNHNS and CDR2 is SASEGT. Trimming at V came to 7 bases and at J to 2 bases, leaving 7 bases not matched to a gene. The CDR3 loop is CASKGGRGAYEQYF. In DNA form, the CDR3 reads TGTGCCAGCAAAGGTGGGCGGGGGGCCTACGAGCAGTACTTC.

This clonotype has just a few counts. The chain is built from TRBV11-3 and TRBJ2-6, with 11 bases that match TRBD1. Germline CDR1 reads SGHNT; CDR2 reads YENEEA. This CDR3 is 18 amino acids long. J lost 0 bases, V lost 0 bases, and 1 base had no gene match. As DNA, the CDR3 is TGTGCCAGCAGCTTAGACGGGACAGGGGGCTCTGGGGCCAACGTCCTGACTTTC. Amino acid sequence: CASSLDGTGGSGANVLTF.

This clonotype was picked up a small number of times. J is TRBJ2-7 and V is TRBV6-1, with D possibly matching TRBD1 (5 bases). The CDR3 contains 14 residues. V was cut by 6 bases and J by 0 bases, with 12 bases left in between. Germline V gene data show CDR1 as MNHNS and CDR2 as SASEGT. The DNA of the CDR3 is TGTGCCAGCAGCCTCGACAGAAGCTCCTACGAGCAGTACTTC. As protein: CASSLDRSSYEQYF.

In this sample, this clonotype turned up a few times. This sequence joins TRBV5-4 and TRBJ2-5; 8 bases are a match to TRBD1. Unmatched junction bases numbered 11, after V lost 6 bases and J lost 4 bases. Germline CDR1 is SGHNT and CDR2 is YYREEE (reference sequence). The length of the CDR3 is 15 residues. The chain's CDR3 is CASKGRTGLVETQYF. In DNA, the CDR3 is TGTGCCAGCAAAGGTAGGACAGGGTTGGTAGAGACCCAGTACTTC. The full variable domain, its missing parts supplied by reference TRBV5-4 and TRBJ2-5, is ETGVTQSPTHLIKTRGQQVTLRCSSQSGHNTVSWYQQALGQGPQFIFQYYREEENGRGNFPPRFSGLQFPNYSSELNVNALELDDSALYLCASKGRTGLVETQYFGPGTRLLVL.

The rearrangement uses TRBV2 and TRBJ2-2; 8 nucleotides line up with TRBD1. Germline CDR1 reads SNHLY; CDR2 reads FYNNEI. The CDR3 has 13 residues. Trimming cost V 9 bases and J 4 bases; bases outside gene matches: 4. CDR3 coding DNA: TGTGCCAGTCGGGACAGGATCACCGGGGAGCTGTTTTTT. Protein: CASRDRITGELFF.

This clonotype was seen more than once but under ten times. The rearrangement uses TRBV12-5 and TRBJ2-5; TRBD2 matches at 12 bases. From germline, CDR1 is LGHNT and CDR2 FRNRAP. The CDR3 is made up of 15 amino acids. The trim removed 5 bases at V and 2 bases at J, leaving 3 bases unmatched. The CDR3 nucleotides read TGTGCTAGTGGTACTAGCGGGGGGCCGCAAGAGACCCAGTACTTC. Protein product: CASGTSGGPQETQYF.

There are a few counts of this clonotype. The chain employs TRBV15 and TRBJ2-3, with 12 nucleotides matching TRBD2. The V segment lost 3 bases and the J segment 6 bases; nucleotides outside the gene matches: 4. This CDR3 contains 15 residues. Germline V gene data show CDR1 as LNHNV and CDR2 as YYDKDF (reference sequence). CDR3 sequence reads: CATSSPSGGADTQYF. The CDR3 region has the DNA TGTGCCACCAGCAGCCCTAGCGGGGGGGCGGATACGCAGTATTTT. Supplemented by reference TRBV15 and TRBJ2-3, the full variable domain reads DAMVIQNPRYQVTQFGKPVTLSCSQTLNHNVMYWYQQKSSQAPKLLFHYYDKDFNNEADTPDNFQSRRPNTSFCFLDIRSPGLGDTAMYLCATSSPSGGADTQYFGPGTRLTVL.

This clonotype is a singleton in its sample. The chain couples TRBV12-5 to TRBJ1-4, with D possibly TRBD1 on 5 matching bases. The CDR3 spans 14 residues. V gave up 4 bases and J gave up 5 bases, with 11 bases separating them. Germline assignment: CDR1 LGHNT and CDR2 FRNRAP. The CDR3 DNA is TGTGCTAGTGGTTCCGGGACGGAGAATGAAAAACTGTTTTTT. It specifies CASGSGTENEKLFF.

The chain combines TRBV19 with TRBJ1-1, with 7 bases identical to TRBD1. The CDR3 has 13 residues. The germline V gene encodes CDR1 LNHDA and CDR2 SQIVND (reference sequence). V shed 5 bases and J 5 bases; nucleotides not matched to a gene: 5. In nucleotides, the CDR3 is TGTGCCAGTAGTGTTGGGACAGAGACTGAAGCTTTCTTT. This sequence encodes CASSVGTETEAFF.

The DNA for the CDR3 is TGTGCCAGCAGTGTGTCGCGGAACGGGGGCAATGAGCAGTTCTTC. Translating it yields CASSVSRNGGNEQFF. This sequence joins TRBV6-4 and TRBJ2-1; possibly TRBD2 for D (6 bases). Germline lookup yields CDR1 MRHNA and CDR2 SNTAGT. Trimming pared 4 bases from V and 6 bases from J, leaving 16 bases between. The CDR3 spans 15 residues.

CDR3 region: CAWSPGGANEAFF. The CDR3 nucleotides are TGTGCCTGGAGCCCTGGGGGGGCTAATGAAGCTTTCTTT. The chain employs TRBV30 and TRBJ1-1; maybe TRBD1 (6 bases). Germline-derived CDR1 and CDR2 are GTSNPN and SVGIG (reference sequence). The CDR3 is 13 residues long. V was clipped by 3 bases and J by 7 bases, with 15 bases between them.

In this sample, this clonotype turned up a few times. The chain recombines TRBV20-1 with TRBJ2-7; either TRBD1 or TRBD2 may supply D (5 bases each). CDR1 and CDR2 (germline): DFQATT, SNEGSKA (reference sequence). The CDR3 contains 13 residues. Trimming stripped 6 bases from V and 1 base from J, with 13 bases between. This chain's CDR3 is CSAAWDGSYEQYF. CDR3 in DNA: TGCAGTGCCGCATGGGACGGATCCTACGAGCAGTACTTC.

The chain has TRBV5-5 and TRBJ2-1, with TRBD2 matching 8 bases. This CDR3 is built from 15 residues. Germline V gene sequence: CDR1 SGHKS, CDR2 YYEKEE (reference sequence). V gave up 4 bases and J gave up 5 bases; unmatched junction bases: 8. The CDR3 DNA follows: TGTGCCAGCAGCCCCCGGGGGGGCGCGGACAATGAGCAGTTCTTC. Translation gives CASSPRGGADNEQFF.

The V gene is TRBV19, the J gene TRBJ2-1; weak D call: TRBD1 (6 bases). The V gene lost 5 bases and the J gene lost 6 bases, with 17 bases spanning the gap. The CDR3 contains 15 residues. The germline V gene has CDR1 LNHDA and CDR2 SQIVND (reference sequence). The CDR3 DNA sequence: TGTGCCAGTAGTCGCGACAGGACCTCCGGCAATGAGCAGTTCTTC. Amino acid sequence: CASSRDRTSGNEQFF.

V usage is TRBV9 and J usage is TRBJ2-3; D is undetermined. V was clipped by 3 bases and J by 3 bases, with 8 bases between them. The germline V gene has CDR1 SGDLS and CDR2 YYNGEE. The CDR3 totals 13 residues. CDR3 sequence: CASSAETTDTQYF. CDR3 sequence (DNA): TGTGCCAGCAGCGCAGAAACTACAGATACGCAGTATTTT.

This clonotype was seen a few times. This rearrangement joins TRBV30 to TRBJ1-1; weak D call: TRBD1 (6 bases). Germline V CDR1 and CDR2: GTSNPN, SVGIG (reference sequence). Between the trimmed V and J ends, which lost 5 bases and 1 base, there was a span of 14 bases. The CDR3 runs 14 residues. This chain's CDR3 is CAWFPRGGNTEAFF. CDR3 coding DNA: TGTGCCTGGTTCCCGAGGGGGGGGAACACTGAAGCTTTCTTT.

This clonotype was detected a few times. The rearrangement links TRBV25-1 to TRBJ2-3; tentatively, D is TRBD1 (6 bases). Looked up from germline, CDR1 is MGHDK and CDR2 is SYGVNS. V was trimmed by 4 bases and J by 0 bases, leaving 14 bases between them. The CDR3 has 16 residues. The CDR3: CASSAVPGQSTDTQYF. The DNA of the CDR3 is TGTGCCAGCAGTGCTGTCCCCGGACAGAGCACAGATACGCAGTATTTT.

V and J are TRBV7-8 and TRBJ2-2, with D possibly being TRBD2 (5 bases). Trimming stripped 0 bases from V and 2 bases from J, with 13 bases between. Germline values: CDR1 SGHVS, CDR2 FQNEAQ. CDR3 size: 17 residues. The CDR3 is CASSLAFKGANTGELFF. DNA of the CDR3: TGTGCCAGCAGCTTAGCATTTAAGGGAGCAAACACCGGGGAGCTGTTTTTT.

CDR3 nucleotides: TGTGCCAGCAGCAAACTGGGACAGGGTTCCTACGAGCAGTACTTC. Protein: CASSKLGQGSYEQYF. This chain links TRBV21-1 with TRBJ2-7; the table's D call of TRBD1 was not tested on the DNA. TRBV21-1 is labeled a pseudogene. The CDR3 runs 15 residues.

CDR3 nucleotide sequence: TGTGCCACCAGCAGAGGAGAGCGGGGGACCTATACGCAGTATTTT. Translation gives CATSRGERGTYTQYF. The genes are TRBV15 and TRBJ2-3, with TRBD2 matching 8 bases. Germline V gene sequence: CDR1 LNHNV, CDR2 YYDKDF (reference sequence). The V segment lost 1 base and the J segment 7 bases; nucleotides outside the gene matches: 7. The length of the CDR3 is 15 residues.

The chain employs TRBV7-9 and TRBJ1-4, with D unresolved. V was shortened by 0 bases and J by 2 bases, with 10 bases between the two germline ends. The CDR3 spans 16 residues. CDR1 is SEHNR, CDR2 FQNEAQ, per germline (reference sequence). The CDR3: CASSLALLPTNEKLFF. The CDR3 DNA reads TGTGCCAGCAGCTTAGCGCTACTCCCGACTAATGAAAAACTGTTTTTT.

This clonotype has just a few counts. The chain recombines TRBV7-9 with TRBJ1-4, with 7 bases identical to TRBD1. V shed 8 bases and J 2 bases; nucleotides not matched to a gene: 5. Germline V lookup: CDR1 SEHNR, CDR2 FQNEAQ (reference sequence). The CDR3 covers 14 residues. CDR3 amino acids: CASGTGDTNEKLFF. CDR3 bases: TGTGCCAGCGGCACAGGGGACACTAATGAAAAACTGTTTTTT.

This chain joins TRBV20-1 and TRBJ2-3; D possibly corresponds to TRBD1 (6 bases). Germline CDR1 is DFQATT and CDR2 is SNEGSKA (reference sequence). The germline V and J ends were trimmed by 7 bases and 2 bases, with 22 bases remaining between them. This CDR3 is built from 16 residues. The CDR3 reads CSVQGRRAGFTDTQYF. The CDR3 nucleotides are TGCAGTGTTCAGGGGCGCAGGGCGGGTTTCACAGATACGCAGTATTTT.

The gene calls are TRBV30 and TRBJ1-1; D not resolved. Germline CDR1 is GTSNPN and CDR2 is SVGIG (reference sequence). V was trimmed by 2 bases and J by 3 bases, leaving 10 bases between them. The CDR3 sequence is 13 residues long. The CDR3 DNA sequence: TGTGCCTGGAGTCAGCAGAGATACACTGAAGCTTTCTTT. Translating it yields CAWSQQRYTEAFF.

The chain has TRBV5-1 and TRBJ1-1; D is possibly TRBD1 (5 bases). Germline CDR1 and CDR2: SGHRS and YFSETQ. The CDR3 runs to 13 residues. V was shortened by 5 bases and J by 11 bases, with 19 bases between the two germline ends. CDR3 residues: CASSSFGGNEAFF. The CDR3 DNA sequence: TGCGCCAGCAGTTCCTTTGGGGGAAACGAGGCTTTCTTT.